This T cell receptor (beta chain) was captured by sequencing in a study of beta chain features in type 1 diabetes (dated by TCRdb to the late 2010s). For the wider study: Mean age, gender distribution, total cell number and subset yield were not different between patients and healthy donors. Across all samples, 90 million to 130 million sorted cells were examined, and cell number per subset correlated strongly with RNA yield. The study compared TCRB repertoires of sorted circulating CD4+ T cell subsets between recently diagnosed type 1 diabetes patients and matched healthy donors. Naive and central memory subsets were obtained from all 30 or so donors, but regulatory and stem cell-like memory subsets were isolated from only 8 patients and 8 healthy donors. What the authors observed across the whole study: Fewer insertions and more nucleotide deletions at VDJ recombination sites were observed in patients with type 1 diabetes, implying thymic rearrangement abnormalities. Because cDNA rather than genomic DNA was sequenced, highly expressing activated cells could have been over-represented, although no difference in activation and CD3 levels was found between groups. The naive, central memory and regulatory TCRB repertoires appeared to resemble one another more closely among patients than among healthy donors. In all four CD4+ subsets, TCRB CDR3 length was moderately but significantly shorter in type 1 diabetes patients. HLA sub-analyses involved small numbers of individuals, so any influence of HLA type on TCRB rearrangement remained unresolved. Shorter templates might have been favored by PCR, but patient and control samples were amplified and corrected together, so both groups would have been affected equally by any skew.

This clone was found a few times. Its antigen is not yet known. Nothing much larger sits one base from this clone, and base qualities are not available. Its CDR3 holds 14 amino acids, cysteine through phenylalanine. Here the CDR3 DNA is all that survives: 42 bases in frame from base 1. V is cut back by 6 bases and J by 5 bases, with 6 bases in the junction unmatched. CDR1 and CDR2, per the germline V gene, are SQVTM and ANQGSEA. The High Capacity cDNA Reverse Transcription Kit was used to reverse transcribe all of the isolated RNA, meaning that expressed TCRB transcripts were what got sequenced. Naive, central memory and regulatory T cell samples underwent deep immunoSEQ sequencing, averaging roughly 3.4 million total reads per sample. After sorted cells were lysed in RLT buffer, RNA was extracted with DNase-treated RNeasy Micro or Mini kits, with the choice depending on cell number. To prevent cross-contamination, each cell subset was processed individually, whereas patient and healthy donor samples were processed jointly. The immunoSEQ multiplex PCR was used to amplify TCRB sequences from cDNA, yielding 87-bp fragments that span the CDR3 region. Sequencing of the amplicons was performed on the Illumina HiSeq platform. Per the source publication's procedure: Synthetic template baselines were used to correct PCR bias computationally, reads within Hamming distance 2 were collapsed, and singletons that could not be merged were discarded. Reads were aligned against IMGT to assign V, D and J genes, CDR3 length and insertions or deletions at six rearrangement sites. Within each subset, clonotype counts were normalized to sorted cell number, and only after that were true diversity and Gini coefficients computed with the tcR R package. The overlap coefficient, calculated on TCRB nucleotide sequences, was used to measure repertoire sharing. In its TCRdb copy, this immuneACCESS table keeps in-frame sequences only and misses some clones. Where compared with another copy, unresolved V genes explain less than half of these, and the others have no known cause. That table gives V, J and clone size, and the DNA gave D and trimming. This sample holds around 150,000 clones; approximately 9% were observed only once. The top ten constitute around 0.56% of the sample.

Each donor gave one peripheral blood draw, roughly 110 mL on average, collected into heparinised tubes. Naive, central memory, regulatory and stem cell-like memory CD4+ T cells were sorted on a BD FACSAria II using a panel including CD45RO, CCR7, CD25, CD127, CD95 and CD27. Every sorted population had a purity above 95%. Right away, PBMCs were isolated by Lymphoprep density gradient centrifugation and were stained directly, with no culture step. So that batch effects would be minimized, each experiment stained and sorted samples in pairs, pairing one healthy donor with one patient. The sequence joins TRBV29-1 to TRBJ2-5; 13 nucleotides in the junction match TRBD2. The clonotype comes from a woman in her late teens or twenties with type 1 diabetes. The material sequenced was central memory CD4+ T cells from blood. Here the CDR3 is given as CSVKGLAGFETQYF. The bases read TGCAGCGTCAAGGGACTAGCGGGATTCGAGACCCAGTACTTC.